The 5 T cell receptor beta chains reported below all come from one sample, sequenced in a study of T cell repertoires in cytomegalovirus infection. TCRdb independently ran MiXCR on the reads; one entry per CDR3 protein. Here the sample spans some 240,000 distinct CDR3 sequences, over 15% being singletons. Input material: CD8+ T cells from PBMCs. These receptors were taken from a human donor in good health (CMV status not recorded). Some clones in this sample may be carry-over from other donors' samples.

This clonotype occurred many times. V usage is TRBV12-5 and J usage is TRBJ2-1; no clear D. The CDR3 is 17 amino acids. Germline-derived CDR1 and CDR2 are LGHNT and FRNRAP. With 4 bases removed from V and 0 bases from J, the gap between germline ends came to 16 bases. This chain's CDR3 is CASGSTNGWLSYNEQFF. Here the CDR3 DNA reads TGTGCTAGTGGTTCGACAAATGGCTGGCTCTCCTACAATGAGCAGTTCTTC.

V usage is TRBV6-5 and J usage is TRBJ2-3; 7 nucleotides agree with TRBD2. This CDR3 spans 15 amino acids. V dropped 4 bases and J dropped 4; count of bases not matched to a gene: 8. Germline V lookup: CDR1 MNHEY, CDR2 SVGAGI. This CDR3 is CASSSSGYGADTQYF. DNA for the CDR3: TGTGCCAGCAGTTCTAGCGGATATGGGGCAGATACGCAGTATTTT.

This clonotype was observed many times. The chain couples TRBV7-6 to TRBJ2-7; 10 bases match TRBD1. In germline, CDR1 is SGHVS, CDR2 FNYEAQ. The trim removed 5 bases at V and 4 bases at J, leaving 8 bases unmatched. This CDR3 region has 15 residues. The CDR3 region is CASSNPGQGMYEQYF. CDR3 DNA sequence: TGTGCCAGCAGCAACCCGGGACAGGGGATGTACGAGCAGTACTTC.

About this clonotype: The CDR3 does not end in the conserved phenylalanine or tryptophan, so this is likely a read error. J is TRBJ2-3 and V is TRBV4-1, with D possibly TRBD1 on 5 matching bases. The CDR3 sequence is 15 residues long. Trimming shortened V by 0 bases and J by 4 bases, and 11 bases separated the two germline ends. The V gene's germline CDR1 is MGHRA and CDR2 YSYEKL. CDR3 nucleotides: TGCGCCAGCAGCCAAGAAGGCACCAGGGCAGATACGCAGTATTCT. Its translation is CASSQEGTRADTQYS.

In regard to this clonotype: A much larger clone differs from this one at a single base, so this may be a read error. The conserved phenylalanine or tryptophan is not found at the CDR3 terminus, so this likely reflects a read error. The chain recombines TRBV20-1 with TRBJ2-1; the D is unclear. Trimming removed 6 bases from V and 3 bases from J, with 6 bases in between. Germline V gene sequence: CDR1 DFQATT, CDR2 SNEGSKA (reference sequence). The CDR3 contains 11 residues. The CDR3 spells CSADLYNEQFL. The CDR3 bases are TGCAGTGCAGATCTCTACAATGAGCAGTTCCTC.